The 30 T cell receptor beta chains reported below all come from one sample, sequenced in a study of blood T cell repertoires in COVID-19 (dated by TCRdb to 2020 to 2022). The protocol used for the library was the immunoSEQ multiplex PCR assay. Entries here come from immuneACCESS through TCRdb and include only in-frame sequences with V and J called. Some clones fail to appear in such tables; in the studies checked, an unresolved V gene covers under half of the shortfall, and the cause of the remainder is unknown. This sample lists under 150,000 clones; roughly four fifths were detected once. The ten largest clones capture roughly 9% of the sample. The sequencing input was peripheral blood. The receptor set was obtained from a man between 35 and 55 years old with active or convalescent COVID-19.

The rearrangement uses TRBV28 and TRBJ2-4; 7 nucleotides agree with TRBD1. Germline-derived CDR1 and CDR2 are MDHEN and SYDVKM. The CDR3 sequence is 14 residues long. With 5 bases clipped from V and 4 bases from J, the junction kept 5 bases outside the gene matches. The CDR3 reads CASSVGTAKNIQYF. CDR3 sequence (DNA): TGTGCCAGCAGTGTCGGGACAGCTAAAAACATTCAGTACTTC.

This clone was detected only once. The rearrangement uses TRBV6-5 and TRBJ2-7; unclear D gene. The CDR3 extends over 13 amino acids. V lost 6 bases, J lost 3 bases, and 12 bases lay in between. CDR1 MNHEY and CDR2 SVGAGI come from the germline V gene. Here the CDR3 reads CASRRSENYEQYF. In DNA form, the CDR3 reads TGTGCCAGCAGAAGGTCGGAGAACTACGAGCAGTACTTC.

V usage is TRBV4-1 and J usage is TRBJ1-2, with TRBD1 matching over 10 bases. Germline assignment: CDR1 MGHRA and CDR2 YSYEKL. The V segment lost 0 bases and the J segment 4 bases; nucleotides outside the gene matches: 8. CDR3 length: 17 residues. CDR3: CASSQDVRQGAFYGYTF. The CDR3 DNA reads as TGCGCCAGCAGCCAAGACGTTCGACAGGGGGCTTTCTATGGCTACACCTTC.

The chain recombines TRBV19 with TRBJ1-6, with TRBD1 identical over 7 bases. CDR1 LNHDA and CDR2 SQIVND come from the germline V gene (reference sequence). The CDR3 is 17 residues long. J gave up 1 base and V 4 bases, and 7 bases lay outside the gene matches. The CDR3 nucleotides read TGTGCCAGTAGTAAAAGGGCAGGGGGGTCCTATAATTCACCCCTCCACTTT. Protein: CASSKRAGGSYNSPLHF.

The V gene is TRBV5-4, the J gene TRBJ1-5, with 8 bases matching TRBD1. With 4 bases clipped from V and 4 bases from J, the junction kept 10 bases outside the gene matches. Germline V gene data show CDR1 as SGHNT and CDR2 as YYREEE (reference sequence). This CDR3 is built from 16 residues. The CDR3 coding sequence is TGTGCCAGCAGCGAGACGCCCGGGACAGGTAATCAGCCCCAGCATTTT. Translation: CASSETPGTGNQPQHF.

V usage is TRBV7-2 and J usage is TRBJ2-7; no clear D gene. CDR3 length: 13 amino acids. The germline gives CDR1 SGHTA, CDR2 FQGNSA. Deletions cut 5 bases from V and 6 bases from J, with 14 bases between. The CDR3 DNA is TGTGCCAGCAGCCAGCAAGGAACGGGCGAGCAGTACTTC. Amino acid sequence: CASSQQGTGEQYF. The whole variable domain, filled in from reference TRBV7-2 and TRBJ2-7, reads GAGVSQSPSNKVTEKGKDVELRCDPISGHTALYWYRQSLGQGLEFLIYFQGNSAPDKSGLPSDRFSAERTGGSVSTLTIQRTQQEDSAVYLCASSQQGTGEQYFGPGTRLTVT.

The rearrangement links TRBV10-3 to TRBJ2-7; D perhaps matches TRBD2 (6 bases). The CDR3 length is 15 residues. The germline V gene encodes CDR1 ENHRY and CDR2 SYGVKD. Between the trimmed V and J ends, which lost 4 bases and 1 base, there was a span of 14 bases. The CDR3 DNA follows: TGTGCCATCAGTGCGGCCGCGGGAAATTCCTACGAGCAGTACTTC. This codes for CAISAAAGNSYEQYF.

This chain links TRBV5-4 with TRBJ2-7; 8 positions agree with TRBD1. Germline V CDR1 and CDR2: SGHNT, YYREEE (reference sequence). The CDR3 runs 16 residues. The junction had 13 bases not matched to a gene; V was cut back by 4 bases and J by 4 bases. The CDR3 is CASSTDPGGSKYEQYF. DNA of the CDR3: TGTGCCAGCAGCACCGATCCAGGGGGCTCAAAGTACGAGCAGTACTTC.

Comments on this clone: One end of the junction fails to match germline, which may point to a read error. V is TRBV6-1 and J is TRBJ1-5; unclear D gene. This CDR3 has 12 amino acids. From germline, CDR1 is MNHNS and CDR2 SASEGT. The CDR3 DNA reads TGTGCCAGCAGTGACCTTGACTTGGGTCGAGGATTT. Translated: CASSDLDLGRGF.

V is TRBV11-1 and J is TRBJ1-2, with a possible D match to TRBD1 (5 bases). V lost 5 bases and J 7 bases, leaving 14 bases between the germline ends. The CDR3 runs to 13 residues. The germline V gene encodes CDR1 SGHAT and CDR2 FQDESV (reference sequence). Written as DNA, the CDR3 is TGTGCCAGCAGCGCCGGGGGTACGGGTGGCTACACCTTC. Translation gives CASSAGGTGGYTF.

The chain carries TRBV29-1 and TRBJ1-2; TRBD1 matches at 8 bases. The CDR3 loop spans 12 amino acids. Germline V lookup: CDR1 SQVTM, CDR2 ANQGSEA. Trimming removed 7 bases from V and 7 bases from J; junction bases left unmatched: 8. In nucleotides, the CDR3 is TGCAGCGAGCATCAGGGGGCGGGTGGCTACACCTTC. Encoded protein: CSEHQGAGGYTF.

The DNA of the CDR3 is TGTGCTTCCCAGACTAGCGGGGGTAACTACGAGCAGTACTTC. Translating gives CASQTSGGNYEQYF. The chain recombines TRBV7-2 with TRBJ2-7; 12 positions agree with TRBD2. Per the germline V gene, CDR1 is SGHTA and CDR2 is FQGNSA. The CDR3 consists of 14 residues. Full variable domain (outside the CDR3, taken from reference TRBV7-2 and TRBJ2-7): GAGVSQSPSNKVTEKGKDVELRCDPISGHTALYWYRQSLGQGLEFLIYFQGNSAPDKSGLPSDRFSAERTGGSVSTLTIQRTQQEDSAVYLCASQTSGGNYEQYFGPGTRLTVT.

The rearrangement joins TRBV20-1 to TRBJ1-4; D not certain. Germline CDR1 is DFQATT and CDR2 is SNEGSKA (reference sequence). The CDR3 is made up of 11 amino acids. The V end was cut by 6 bases, the J end by 8 bases, with 10 bases between. CDR3 sequence (DNA): TGCAGTGCGAGGAATCGGGAAAAACTGTTTTTT. It is translated as CSARNREKLFF.

The chain recombines TRBV3-1 (or the pseudogene TRBV3-2) with TRBJ2-7; the match to TRBD1 covers 10 bases. The CDR3 spans 17 residues. V was pared by 2 bases and J by 3 bases, with 10 bases of the junction left unmatched. From germline, CDR1 is LGHDT and CDR2 YNNKEL (reference sequence). For the CDR3, the DNA is TGTGCCAGCAGCCAACGGGCCCGACAGGGGGCCTTCTACGAGCAGTACTTC. Protein sequence: CASSQRARQGAFYEQYF.

This clone was seen only a few times. This chain joins TRBV7-7 and TRBJ2-1; 9 nucleotides line up with TRBD1. The CDR3 totals 14 residues. Per the germline V gene, CDR1 is SSHAT and CDR2 is FNYEAQ (reference sequence). Unmatched junction bases numbered 7, after V lost 5 bases and J lost 8 bases. Written as DNA, the CDR3 is TGTGCCAGCAGCCGCGGGACAGGGCTGGATGAGCAGTTCTTC. Its translation is CASSRGTGLDEQFF.

The rearrangement joins TRBV18 to TRBJ2-2; D may be TRBD2 (5 bases). From germline, CDR1 is KGHSH and CDR2 LQKENI. The CDR3 extends over 13 amino acids. V dropped 4 bases and J dropped 8 bases, with 11 bases sitting between them. CDR3 nucleotides: TGTGCCAGCTCACAGGAGGACCAGGGGGAGCTGTTTTTT. It encodes CASSQEDQGELFF. Supplemented by reference TRBV18 and TRBJ2-2, the full variable domain reads NAGVMQNPRHLVRRRGQEARLRCSPMKGHSHVYWYRQLPEEGLKFMVYLQKENIIDESGMPKERFSAEFPKEGPSILRIQQVVRGDSAAYFCASSQEDQGELFFGEGSRLTVL.

The V gene is TRBV27, the J gene TRBJ1-2, with 11 bases fitting TRBD1. Germline lookup yields CDR1 MNHEY and CDR2 SMNVEV (reference sequence). The CDR3 contains 16 residues. Losses at the gene ends were 2 bases for V and 5 bases for J; bases not matched to a gene: 7. The CDR3 coding sequence is TGTGCCAGCAGTTTAAACGCGGACAGGGGGCTGTATGGCTACACCTTC. As protein: CASSLNADRGLYGYTF.

J is TRBJ1-6 and V is TRBV2; TRBD1 matches at 9 bases. V trimming: 4 bases; J trimming: 1 base; junction bases outside the gene matches: 17. Looked up from germline, CDR1 is SNHLY and CDR2 is FYNNEI. This CDR3 is built from 21 residues. DNA for the CDR3: TGTGCCAGCAGTGGCGCCGGGACAGGGATCACATATGGGTCCTATAATTCACCCCTCCACTTT. Translation: CASSGAGTGITYGSYNSPLHF.

A remark on this clone: Distinct nucleotide sequences in the sample also encode this CDR3. The V gene is TRBV7-2, the J gene TRBJ2-3; unclear D gene. With 4 bases removed from V and 0 bases from J, the gap between germline ends came to 5 bases. The CDR3 contains 13 residues. Germline loops: CDR1 SGHTA, CDR2 FQGNSA. The CDR3 protein is CASSSYSTDTQYF. In nucleotides, the CDR3 is TGTGCCAGCAGCTCCTATAGCACAGATACGCAGTATTTT.

The V gene is TRBV6-2 or TRBV6-3, the J gene TRBJ2-2; a weak D match, TRBD1 (6 bases). The germline gives CDR1 MNHEY, CDR2 SVGEGT. The CDR3 sequence is 18 residues long. V lost 6 bases and J lost 5, with 25 bases in between. This chain's CDR3 is CASSPNPRAGVSTGELFF. The CDR3 nucleotides are TGTGCCAGCAGCCCTAATCCCCGAGCAGGGGTTAGTACCGGGGAGCTGTTTTTT.

The chain is built from TRBV7-9 and TRBJ1-1; D possibly corresponds to TRBD1 (5 bases). Germline CDR1 SEHNR, CDR2 FQNEAQ (reference sequence). The CDR3 spans 13 residues. Between the trimmed V and J ends, which lost 1 base and 6 bases, there was a span of 9 bases. Here the CDR3 reads CASSLVQGAEAFF. The CDR3 coding sequence is TGTGCCAGCAGCTTAGTCCAGGGCGCTGAAGCTTTCTTT. Looking up the rest from reference TRBV7-9 and TRBJ1-1 gives the full variable domain: DTGVSQNPRHKITKRGQNVTFRCDPISEHNRLYWYRQTLGQGPEFLTYFQNEAQLEKSRLLSDRFSAERPKGSFSTLEIQRTEQGDSAMYLCASSLVQGAEAFFGQGTRLTVV.

J is TRBJ2-2 and V is TRBV27; the match to TRBD2 covers 7 bases. The trim removed 2 bases at V and 1 base at J, leaving 13 bases unmatched. Germline V gene data show CDR1 as MNHEY and CDR2 as SMNVEV (reference sequence). The CDR3 is 19 amino acids. CDR3 region: CASSLRPLQGGRNTGELFF. The CDR3, as DNA: TGTGCCAGCAGTTTACGACCCCTCCAGGGAGGGCGGAACACCGGGGAGCTGTTTTTT.

There are a few counts of this clone. The chain employs TRBV9 and TRBJ2-3; TRBD1 aligns across 7 bases. J lost 0 bases, V lost 2 bases, and 15 bases had no gene match. CDR1 and CDR2 from the germline V gene are SGDLS and YYNGEE. The CDR3 spans 19 residues. In DNA form, the CDR3 reads TGTGCCAGCAGCGTTCGAGGGGGCGCTACTACTCGGAGCACAGATACGCAGTATTTT. It codes for CASSVRGGATTRSTDTQYF.

CDR3 DNA sequence: TGTGCCAGTAGTACCAGGGGGGTTTACACTGAAGCTTTCTTT. It encodes CASSTRGVYTEAFF. The rearrangement uses TRBV19 and TRBJ1-1; 7 bases fit TRBD1. J was trimmed by 3 bases and V by 4 bases; bases with no gene match: 5. Germline V lookup: CDR1 LNHDA, CDR2 SQIVND (reference sequence). The CDR3 totals 14 residues.

The CDR3 is CASSGESGLRTEAFF. CDR3 coding DNA: TGTGCCAGCAGCGGTGAGTCAGGGCTCAGGACTGAAGCTTTCTTT. The genes are TRBV9 and TRBJ1-1, with a weak D call TRBD1 (5 bases). The CDR3 consists of 15 residues. CDR1 is SGDLS and CDR2 is YYNGEE in the germline V gene. V dropped 3 bases and J dropped 5 bases, with 17 bases sitting between them.

The gene calls are TRBV5-4 and TRBJ1-3; D remains unclear. Trimming took off 0 bases at V and 0 bases at J, with 4 bases between the two ends. Germline lookup yields CDR1 SGHNT and CDR2 YYREEE (reference sequence). The CDR3 spans 14 residues. The CDR3 is CASSLGLSGNTIYF. The CDR3 coding sequence is TGTGCCAGCAGCTTGGGTCTCTCTGGAAACACCATATATTTT.

The V gene is TRBV5-4, the J gene TRBJ2-3, with D possibly matching TRBD1 (6 bases). V was clipped by 0 bases and J by 2 bases, with 10 bases between them. The germline V gene encodes CDR1 SGHNT and CDR2 YYREEE (reference sequence). CDR3 length: 15 amino acids. The CDR3 region is CASSLDRVDTDTQYF. DNA for the CDR3: TGTGCCAGCAGCTTGGACAGGGTAGACACAGATACGCAGTATTTT. Based on the CDR3 plus reference TRBV5-4 and TRBJ2-3, the full variable domain is ETGVTQSPTHLIKTRGQQVTLRCSSQSGHNTVSWYQQALGQGPQFIFQYYREEENGRGNFPPRFSGLQFPNYSSELNVNALELDDSALYLCASSLDRVDTDTQYFGPGTRLTVL.

This clone was observed a few times. The chain recombines TRBV6-2 or TRBV6-3 with TRBJ2-4; 7 bases agree with TRBD2. This CDR3 contains 17 residues. CDR1 is MNHEY and CDR2 is SVGEGT in the germline V gene. V shed 4 bases and J 11 bases; nucleotides not matched to a gene: 20. The CDR3 is CASSWGEGFIEELVQYF. As DNA, the CDR3 is TGTGCCAGCAGTTGGGGGGAGGGGTTTATAGAGGAACTCGTTCAGTACTTC.

This sequence joins TRBV5-4 and TRBJ2-7, with TRBD2 matching over 7 bases. Unmatched junction bases numbered 5, after V lost 1 base and J lost 1 base. Germline V gives CDR1 SGHNT, CDR2 YYREEE (reference sequence). The CDR3 contains 15 residues. The CDR3 here is CASSLSGTNSYEQYF. The CDR3 region has the DNA TGTGCCAGCAGCTTGTCCGGGACTAATTCCTACGAGCAGTACTTC.

V is TRBV19 and J is TRBJ1-4; 9 bases are a match to TRBD1. Trimming removed 6 bases from V and 8 bases from J; junction bases left unmatched: 10. The V gene's germline CDR1 is LNHDA and CDR2 SQIVND (reference sequence). The CDR3 length is 15 residues. The CDR3 spells CASRDPGQGLEKLFF. The CDR3 region has the DNA TGTGCCAGTAGAGATCCGGGACAGGGACTGGAAAAACTGTTTTTT.